This T cell receptor beta chain was sequenced for a study of blood T cells in healthy people across ages. Study-wide results and limits: Diversity estimates from one million T cells were considered underestimates.

Total RNA, at least 5.5 micrograms per sample, came from PBMCs. This CDR3 region has 15 residues. V was trimmed by 0 bases and J by 2 bases, leaving 11 bases between them. Per germline, CDR1 LGHDT and CDR2 YNNKEL (reference sequence). Combining a sample-barcoded 5' primer with a J-beta primer mix, a second PCR ran for roughly 6 to 12 cycles. From the 5' RACE reads, TCRdb called clonotypes with MiXCR, one entry per CDR3 protein. The sample holds approximately 790,000 distinct CDR3 sequences, under 80% seen once. With respect to this clonotype: Antigen: not known.

The rearrangement uses TRBV3-1 and TRBJ2-7; D possibly matches TRBD1 or TRBD2 (5 bases each). The receptor was derived from a young man in good health. The material sequenced was blood. Here the CDR3 DNA reads TGTGCCAGCAGCCAAGAAGGGGACGGAACCTACGAGCAGTACTTC. Translating it yields CASSQEGDGTYEQYF.